A selection of T cell receptor beta chains follows, all from one sample in a study of T cell changes during pregnancy in multiple sclerosis. Profiling relied on immunoSEQ multiplex PCR, and the TCRdb table lists in-frame clones only, not all of them. The repertoire holds 100,000 or so clones, with approximately 95% as singletons. Sample: peripheral blood, taken after pregnancy. The source is a female donor with multiple sclerosis, enrolled in a pregnancy study. Both conserved end residues are trimmed from each CDR3.

v_gene: TRBV7-3
CDR3aa: ASSLQPRGSYNEQF

v_gene: TRBV30
CDR3aa: AWSVPSGFNEQF

v_gene: TRBV5-1
CDR3aa: ASSLGSWTGTYEQY

v_gene: TRBV19
CDR3aa: ASSIWGGNEQF

v_gene: TRBV2
CDR3aa: ASRDRGRNEQF

v_gene: TRBV28
CDR3aa: ASSSPTASNYGYT

v_gene: TRBV7-9
CDR3aa: ASSLGPGLEDEQY

v_gene: TRBV18
CDR3aa: ASSPSSGRVAGNEQF

v_gene: TRBV5-4
CDR3aa: ASSLGQGYTGELF

v_gene: TRBV28
CDR3aa: ASSLPGQVNTEAF

v_gene: TRBV7-2
CDR3aa: ASGPGGPRGAGELF

v_gene: TRBV5-1
CDR3aa: ASSLWGGVPQH